This section outlines one TCR beta chain sequence together with its context. Its antigen is still unknown. This CDR3 comprises 16 residues. V lost 4 bases, J lost 2 bases, and 10 bases stayed unmatched. Germline CDR1 reads MGHRA; CDR2 reads YSYEKL. This sample is part of a study of Ad26.COV2.S vaccination and SARS-CoV-2 variants. Study at large: Ad26.COV2.S given intramuscularly, once or twice 56 days apart.

Broader study findings: Non-spike TCR breadth was similar in vaccine and placebo recipients.

The treatment: 15 to 20 received Ad26.COV2.S at low or high dose, single or two shots; a few received placebo; per-sample allocation not given. Day 63 after the first injection of vaccine or placebo was the sampling time. Sequencing used immunoSEQ multiplex PCR; TCRdb keeps in-frame clones, though not all of them. In the table there are under 550,000 clones, roughly 90% of which are singletons. Here the sequenced sample was peripheral blood, taken in a trial of Ad26.COV2.S vaccine versus placebo. This rearrangement joins TRBV4-1 to TRBJ2-5; TRBD1 matches at 7 bases. This sequence originates from a person between 18 and 60 years old who received the Ad26.COV2.S COVID-19 vaccine or a placebo. The DNA for the CDR3 is TGCGCCAGCAGCCGTAAGACAGGGCGACCTCAAGAGACCCAGTACTTC. Protein: CASSRKTGRPQETQYF.